What follows are 20 T cell receptor beta chains derived from one specimen sequenced in a study of cytomegalovirus exposure and HLA in healthy donors. Primers included in the PCR were 60 Vbeta and 13 Jbeta primers. Some clones are missing from TCRdb's copy, which holds only in-frame ones; the method was immunoSEQ multiplex PCR. This sample has over 130,000 clones, with about three fifths found just once. Material: PBMCs. The receptors come from a male donor in good health and CMV-seronegative.

J is TRBJ2-5 and V is TRBV27; 10 bases match TRBD2. This CDR3 spans 14 amino acids. CDR1 and CDR2 (germline): MNHEY, SMNVEV (reference sequence). Trimming removed 4 bases from V and 5 bases from J; junction bases left unmatched: 4. DNA of the CDR3: TGTGCCAGCAGTTGGACTAGCGGTGGGGAGACCCAGTACTTC. Translation: CASSWTSGGETQYF.

This chain links TRBV6-1 with TRBJ1-5; D might be TRBD1 (5 bases). The V gene's germline CDR1 is MNHNS and CDR2 SASEGT. CDR3 length: 15 amino acids. Trimming stripped 6 bases from V and 1 base from J, with 13 bases between. The CDR3 loop reads CASRKVKGSNQPQHF. CDR3 sequence (DNA): TGTGCCAGCAGGAAGGTGAAGGGGAGCAATCAGCCCCAGCATTTT.

The table lists this clone with a few counts. This rearrangement joins TRBV18 to TRBJ1-2; a possible D gene is TRBD1 (5 bases). V was pared by 4 bases and J by 6 bases, with 9 bases between. Per germline, CDR1 KGHSH and CDR2 LQKENI. CDR3 length equals 12 residues. CDR3 region: CASSLTTDGYTF. Here the CDR3 DNA reads TGTGCCAGCTCACTAACGACAGATGGCTACACCTTC.

In its sample, this clone was seen a few times. The chain joins TRBV7-8 to TRBJ1-2; D uncertain. The CDR3 contains 13 residues. Trimming removed 5 bases at V and 1 base at J, with 8 bases between. Germline values: CDR1 SGHVS, CDR2 FQNEAQ. The CDR3 DNA reads as TGTGCCAGCAGCCCGACTTATAACTATGGCTACACCTTC. Its translation: CASSPTYNYGYTF.

Written as DNA, the CDR3 is TGTGCCAGCGGGGGGGGTGCTGGAAACACCATATATTTT. It specifies CASGGGAGNTIYF. The chain is built from TRBV28 and TRBJ1-3, with a possible D match to TRBD1 (5 bases). The V end was cut by 8 bases, the J end by 2 bases, with 10 bases between. Germline V gene data show CDR1 as MDHEN and CDR2 as SYDVKM. This CDR3 is built from 13 residues.

The V and J genes are TRBV5-4 and TRBJ2-7; 8 nucleotides agree with TRBD1. The CDR3 is 16 residues long. Germline trimming cut 4 bases from V and 3 bases from J; bases unmatched to any gene: 12. CDR1 SGHNT and CDR2 YYREEE come from the germline V gene (reference sequence). Here the CDR3 reads CASSLKSGTGVYEQYF. The CDR3, as DNA: TGTGCCAGCAGCCTAAAATCCGGGACAGGCGTCTACGAGCAGTACTTC.

The V call is TRBV18, the J call TRBJ2-7; 12 bases map to TRBD2. This CDR3 is 15 amino acids long. V shed 3 bases, J shed 3 bases, and the junction held 3 bases outside the gene matches. Germline V gene lookup returns CDR1 KGHSH and CDR2 LQKENI. CDR3 in amino acids: CASSPRLAGDYEQYF. The CDR3 region has the DNA TGTGCCAGCTCACCTAGACTAGCGGGGGACTACGAGCAGTACTTC.

This sequence joins TRBV28 and TRBJ2-3; the match to TRBD2 covers 9 bases. After removal of 2 bases from V and 0 bases from J, the junction contained 3 bases not matched to a gene. CDR1 MDHEN and CDR2 SYDVKM come from the germline V gene. The CDR3 totals 16 residues. CDR3 nucleotides: TGTGCCAGCAGTTTAATTCTAGCGGGGAGCACAGATACGCAGTATTTT. This sequence encodes CASSLILAGSTDTQYF.

The chain recombines TRBV9 with TRBJ1-2; maybe TRBD1 (6 bases). The V gene's germline CDR1 is SGDLS and CDR2 YYNGEE. The V end lost 4 bases, the J end lost 4 bases, and 11 bases lay between the germline ends. The CDR3 has 13 residues. The CDR3 is CASSKQGVYGYTF. The CDR3 nucleotides are TGTGCCAGCAGCAAACAGGGTGTCTATGGCTACACCTTC.

The CDR3 is CASSRPRGLENTEAFF. The CDR3 DNA reads TGTGCCAGCAGCCGCCCCAGGGGGTTGGAGAACACTGAAGCTTTCTTT. J is TRBJ1-1 and V is TRBV28, with 7 nucleotides matching TRBD1. The CDR3 is 16 residues long. CDR1 is MDHEN, CDR2 SYDVKM, per germline. V lost 6 bases and J lost 1; bases outside the gene matches: 11.

The chain joins TRBV9 to TRBJ1-3, with D maybe TRBD1 (6 bases). The V end lost 2 bases, the J end lost 2 bases, and 11 bases lay between the germline ends. The length of the CDR3 is 15 residues. The germline CDR1 and CDR2 sequences are SGDLS and YYNGEE. The chain's CDR3 is CASSVQGQPGNTIYF. Written as DNA, the CDR3 is TGTGCCAGCAGCGTGCAGGGGCAGCCTGGAAACACCATATATTTT.

This chain connects TRBV5-5 to TRBJ2-3, with TRBD2 matching over 15 bases. CDR1 and CDR2 from the germline V gene are SGHKS and YYEKEE (reference sequence). CDR3 size: 20 residues. The ends lost 2 bases at V and 1 base at J; junction bases unmatched: 11. The CDR3, as DNA: TGTGCCAGCAGCTTCCGAGGGGGGACTAGCGGGGGGCGGGGCACAGATACGCAGTATTTT. Protein: CASSFRGGTSGGRGTDTQYF. The whole variable domain, filled in from reference TRBV5-5 and TRBJ2-3, reads DAGVTQSPTHLIKTRGQQVTLRCSPISGHKSVSWYQQVLGQGPQFIFQYYEKEERGRGNFPDRFSARQFPNYSSELNVNALLLGDSALYLCASSFRGGTSGGRGTDTQYFGPGTRLTVL.

This clone was picked up a small number of times. The chain links TRBV4-1 to TRBJ1-5, with D maybe TRBD1 (5 bases). Trimming removed 0 bases at V and 0 bases at J, with 15 bases between. The CDR3 consists of 18 residues. Germline CDR1 is MGHRA and CDR2 is YSYEKL. The CDR3 sequence is CASSQDSWTLNSNQPQHF. The CDR3 nucleotides read TGCGCCAGCAGCCAAGATTCCTGGACACTTAATAGCAATCAGCCCCAGCATTTT.

This chain uses TRBV6-5 with TRBJ2-1, with D maybe TRBD1 (6 bases). Between the trimmed V and J ends, which lost 4 bases and 9 bases, there was a span of 13 bases. This CDR3 has 13 amino acids. Germline V CDR1 and CDR2: MNHEY, SVGAGI. The CDR3 reads CASSSVRGAEQFF. CDR3 DNA sequence: TGTGCCAGCAGTTCCGTCAGGGGTGCTGAGCAGTTCTTC.

The chain recombines TRBV2 with TRBJ2-2; D call uncertain. Germline CDR1 reads SNHLY; CDR2 reads FYNNEI. V was shortened by 4 bases and J by 1 base, with 10 bases between the two germline ends. The CDR3 covers 15 residues. CDR3 sequence reads: CASSVLQLNTGELFF. The CDR3 bases are TGTGCCAGCAGTGTCTTGCAGTTGAACACCGGGGAGCTGTTTTTT. Full variable domain (missing parts from reference TRBV2 and TRBJ2-2): EPEVTQTPSHQVTQMGQEVILRCVPISNHLYFYWYRQILGQKVEFLVSFYNNEISEKSEIFDDQFSVERPDGSNFTLKIRSTKLEDSAMYFCASSVLQLNTGELFFGEGSRLTVL.

This chain joins TRBV19 and TRBJ1-4, with D perhaps TRBD1 (5 bases). Germline V gene lookup returns CDR1 LNHDA and CDR2 SQIVND (reference sequence). This CDR3 spans 15 amino acids. With 6 bases removed from V and 6 bases from J, the gap between germline ends came to 17 bases. Here the CDR3 reads CASRYVTSGDEKLFF. The CDR3 DNA sequence: TGTGCCAGTAGATACGTGACCTCGGGGGATGAAAAACTGTTTTTT.

This clone came up a few times. This chain joins TRBV9 and TRBJ2-2; TRBD1 matches 7 bases. CDR1 is SGDLS, CDR2 YYNGEE, per germline. The CDR3 has 14 residues. V lost 3 bases to trimming and J lost 7 bases; unmatched junction nucleotides: 6. The CDR3 DNA reads TGTGCCAGCAGCGCAAACCCAGGGGGCGGGGAGCTGTTTTTT. This codes for CASSANPGGGELFF.

The chain uses TRBV5-4 and TRBJ2-3, with 9 bases identical to TRBD2. With 4 bases clipped from V and 1 base from J, the junction kept 4 bases outside the gene matches. Germline CDR1 SGHNT, CDR2 YYREEE (reference sequence). The CDR3 is made up of 15 amino acids. CDR3 in DNA: TGTGCCAGCAGCAGCAGGACTAGCGGCACAGATACGCAGTATTTT. This sequence encodes CASSSRTSGTDTQYF.

This clone was observed a few times. V gene TRBV13 combines with J gene TRBJ2-7; 9 bases match TRBD1. The CDR3 is 14 amino acids. Germline values: CDR1 PRHDT, CDR2 FYEKMQ (reference sequence). V lost 5 bases to trimming and J lost 6 bases; unmatched junction nucleotides: 8. The CDR3 DNA sequence: TGTGCCAGCAGCCCTTGGGGACAGGGACGCGAGCAGTACTTC. This translates into CASSPWGQGREQYF.

The chain employs TRBV14 and TRBJ2-1, with D possibly matching TRBD2 (5 bases). The V gene's germline CDR1 is SGHDN and CDR2 FVKESK. This CDR3 is built from 15 residues. Between the trimmed V and J ends, which lost 4 bases and 4 bases, there was a span of 14 bases. As DNA, the CDR3 is TGTGCCAGCAGCCGAGAACGGGCGGGTTACAATGAGCAGTTCTTC. Translated: CASSRERAGYNEQFF.